This T cell receptor (beta chain) was sequenced during a study of blood T cell repertoires in COVID-19. About the research overall: In each case, the material was cDNA or gDNA derived from T cells, B-cell-depleted T cells, or PBMCs.

Only in-frame clones appear in the TCRdb table, and some are missing; sequencing was by immunoSEQ multiplex PCR. The sample includes approximately 200,000 clones, approximately 85% of them seen just once. This receptor was identified in a man between 60 and 75 years old with acute or convalescent COVID-19. Sample: peripheral blood.

In DNA form, the CDR3 reads TGTGCCAGCAGCCAAGATTGGGCGGGAATTGGCTACGAGCAGTACTTC. This codes for CASSQDWAGIGYEQYF. The chain is built from TRBV14 and TRBJ2-7; TRBD2 might be the D (6 bases). V was clipped by 0 bases and J by 3 bases, with 15 bases between them. Germline V gives CDR1 SGHDN, CDR2 FVKESK. The CDR3 contains 16 residues.